This T cell receptor beta chain originates from a study of cytomegalovirus exposure and HLA in healthy donors. Germline V lookup: CDR1 SGHRS, CDR2 YFSETQ. The J segment lost 5 bases and the V segment lost 3 bases, leaving 5 bases of the junction unmatched. There are 14 residues in the CDR3. Regarding donors, all were healthy bone marrow donors. The PCR had 60 Vbeta and 13 Jbeta primers. The protocol was immunoSEQ multiplex PCR, while the TCRdb copy is restricted to in-frame clones and leaves out a portion. The sample consists of 99,000 or so clones, 9.5% to 15% of them appearing once. The study's findings and limits: Later analysis associated a missense DCLRE1C variant with TCR beta V- and J-gene trimming. Rare TCR sequences dominated, though some public TCRs recurred in many donors. Analysis was performed later, and it showed HLA-associated TCR beta chains to be more clonally expanded than equally common others.

This clone turned up a few times. Its antigen is as yet unknown. The rearrangement uses TRBV5-1 and TRBJ2-1; 7 bases match TRBD1. Sequenced sample: PBMCs. The clonotype comes from a man aged 40-49 years in good health and CMV-seropositive. CDR3 amino acids: CASSSDRADNEQFF. The CDR3 coding sequence is TGCGCCAGCAGCTCTGACAGGGCGGACAATGAGCAGTTCTTC.